These T cell receptor beta chains were read from a single sample in a study of molecular identifiers for immune sequencing clone quantification. In TCRdb, the PCR reads were re-called with MiXCR into one record per CDR3 protein. The sample carries 400,000 to 600,000 distinct CDR3 sequences, roughly a fifth recorded once. Sequencing was carried out using naive CD8+ T cells from blood, with Jurkat cell RNA spiked in. The receptors shown here come from a human donor in good health. Some libraries in this study had Jurkat cell RNA spiked in. Both conserved end residues are part of each CDR3. D genes are given only for firm matches. Not all rows give a size; the values are once, few, many and, for expanded clones, a class.

TRBV11-2,TRBD1,TRBJ1-1,.,CASSAGDRGLTEAFF,TGTGCCAGCAGCGCAGGGGACAGGGGGCTAACTGAAGCTTTCTTT
TRBV9,.,TRBJ2-2,many,CASSGRTNTGELFF,TGTGCCAGCAGCGGGCGGACGAACACCGGGGAGCTGTTTTTT
TRBV2,.,TRBJ1-4,.,CASSVISEKLFF,TGTGCCAGCAGCGTCATTAGTGAAAAACTGTTTTTT
TRBV11-2,TRBD2,TRBJ2-1,.,CASSQPPGLAGFYEQFF,TGTGCCAGCAGCCAGCCTCCGGGACTAGCGGGATTCTATGAGCAGTTCTTC
TRBV24-1,.,TRBJ2-2,many,CATRGVDGELFF,TGTGCCACCAGAGGGGTTGACGGGGAGCTGTTTTTT
TRBV29-1,.,TRBJ1-1,many,CSVDLGNTEAFF,TGCAGCGTTGATCTGGGGAACACTGAAGCTTTCTTT
TRBV27,.,TRBJ1-5,many,CASSLSGGNQPQHF,TGTGCCAGCAGTTTATCAGGGGGCAATCAGCCCCAGCATTTT
TRBV6-5,.,TRBJ2-5,many,CASSYSNDLVETQYF,TGTGCCAGCAGTTACTCCAACGACCTTGTGGAGACCCAGTACTTC
TRBV7-9,.,TRBJ2-2,.,CASSRTPSYRNTGELFF,TGTGCCAGCAGCCGCACTCCATCATACAGAAACACCGGGGAGCTGTTTTTT
TRBV20-1,.,TRBJ2-7,many,CSAKDYEQYF,TGCAGTGCTAAAGATTACGAGCAGTACTTC
TRBV6-5,TRBD1,TRBJ1-2,.,CASSYREAGGIYGYTF,TGTGCCAGCAGCTACCGGGAGGCAGGGGGCATCTATGGCTACACCTTC
TRBV6-2/TRBV6-3,.,TRBJ2-3,few,CASSLVSGSTDTQYF,TGTGCCAGCTCCCTCGTAAGCGGGAGCACAGATACGCAGTATTTT
TRBV6-2/TRBV6-3,.,TRBJ1-3,.,CASSYKGYSGSTIYF,TGTGCCAGCAGTTACAAGGGATACTCTGGAAGCACCATATATTTT
TRBV11-2,.,TRBJ1-1,.,CASSLPRGWPSNTEAFF,TGTGCCAGCAGCTTACCCCGGGGGTGGCCGTCGAACACTGAAGCTTTCTTT
TRBV11-2,TRBD2,TRBJ2-7,many,CASSPLAGGSYEQYF,TGTGCCAGCAGCCCACTAGCGGGGGGGAGCTACGAGCAGTACTTC
TRBV6-2/TRBV6-3,TRBD1,TRBJ2-7,few,CASSYSRTGLNEQYF,TGTGCCAGCAGTTACTCGCGGACAGGTCTAAACGAGCAGTACTTC
TRBV7-8,TRBD1,TRBJ1-5,.,CASSLYQGASVEPQHF,TGTGCCAGCAGCTTATACCAGGGGGCGAGCGTTGAGCCCCAGCATTTT
TRBV23-1,TRBD1,TRBJ1-5,many,CASSPSDRGPNQPQHF,TGCGCCAGCAGTCCGTCGGACAGGGGGCCCAATCAGCCCCAGCATTTT
TRBV6-2/TRBV6-3,TRBD2,TRBJ2-7,many,CASSSNGLAADYEQYF,TGTGCCAGCAGCTCCAACGGACTAGCGGCCGACTACGAGCAGTACTTC
TRBV25-1,.,TRBJ2-2,few,CASSESWVVRTGELFF,TGTGCCAGCAGTGAAAGTTGGGTGGTTCGCACCGGGGAGCTGTTTTTT
TRBV19,.,TRBJ2-6,.,CASSIGWGGANVLTF,TGTGCCAGTAGTATTGGGTGGGGGGGGGCCAACGTCCTGACTTTC
TRBV20-1,.,TRBJ2-2,many,CSARDHKTGELFF,TGCAGTGCTAGAGACCACAAGACCGGGGAGCTGTTTTTT
TRBV5-4,.,TRBJ1-1,many,CASSWRKAEAFF,TGTGCCAGCAGCTGGAGGAAGGCTGAAGCTTTCTTT
TRBV7-9,TRBD1,TRBJ2-5,.,CASSLDPATGVQETQYF,TGTGCCAGCAGCTTAGATCCAGCGACAGGGGTGCAAGAGACCCAGTACTTC
TRBV5-4,TRBD1,TRBJ2-3,many,CASSFGTGGPDTQYF,TGTGCCAGCAGCTTCGGGACAGGGGGTCCAGATACGCAGTATTTT
TRBV7-9,.,TRBJ1-2,few,CASSLSGYDGYTF,TGTGCCAGCAGCTTAAGTGGTTACGATGGCTACACCTTC
TRBV29-1,TRBD2,TRBJ2-1,many,CSVDPGLAGLGQFF,TGCAGCGTGGATCCGGGACTAGCGGGCCTTGGGCAGTTCTTC
TRBV20-1,.,TRBJ2-3,few,CSAPVSLLSSTDTQYF,TGCAGTGCGCCAGTTTCACTGCTTTCTAGCACAGATACGCAGTATTTT
TRBV4-1,TRBD2,TRBJ2-7,once,CASSQAGLAGGPAYEQYF,TGCGCCAGCAGCCAAGCCGGGCTAGCGGGAGGGCCGGCCTACGAGCAGTACTTC
TRBV6-2/TRBV6-3,TRBD1,TRBJ2-5,few,CASHATGAFQETQYF,TGTGCCAGCCACGCTACAGGGGCCTTCCAAGAGACCCAGTACTTC
TRBV13,TRBD2,TRBJ2-4,.,CASSLGLAGPSEYF,TGTGCCAGCAGCCTGGGACTAGCGGGGCCGTCAGAGTACTTC
TRBV13,TRBD1,TRBJ2-3,few,CASSNRGVEDTQYF,TGTGCCAGCAGCAACAGGGGGGTGGAAGATACGCAGTATTTT
TRBV20-1,.,TRBJ2-7,many,CSARPLGGGFLNYEQYF,TGCAGTGCTAGACCCTTAGGCGGCGGCTTTCTTAACTACGAGCAGTACTTC
TRBV4-3,TRBD2,TRBJ2-5,.,CASGQDVQGGETQYF,TGCGCCAGCGGCCAAGATGTCCAGGGAGGGGAGACCCAGTACTTC
TRBV7-9,.,TRBJ2-1,many,CASSSTFEGVEQFF,TGTGCCAGCAGCTCGACGTTCGAAGGGGTTGAGCAGTTCTTC
TRBV29-1,TRBD1,TRBJ1-1,many,CSARGIGTEAFF,TGCAGCGCCAGGGGGATCGGCACTGAAGCTTTCTTT
TRBV25-1,.,TRBJ2-7,many,CASSEPASYEQYF,TGTGCCAGCAGTGAACCCGCTAGCTACGAGCAGTACTTC
TRBV4-3,TRBD1,TRBJ2-6,.,CASSQTGFGANVLTF,TGCGCCAGCAGCCAGACAGGGTTTGGGGCCAACGTCCTGACTTTC
TRBV11-2,.,TRBJ2-1,.,CASSLVPDGQFF,TGTGCTAGCAGCTTAGTACCGGATGGGCAGTTCTTC
TRBV27,.,TRBJ1-5,many,CASSPLTGNQPQHF,TGTGCCAGCAGTCCCCTTACGGGCAATCAGCCCCAGCATTTT
TRBV12-3/TRBV12-4,TRBD2,TRBJ2-7,many,CASSSGGGEFQQYF,TGTGCCAGCTCCTCGGGAGGGGGGGAGTTTCAGCAGTACTTC
TRBV13,.,TRBJ1-3,.,CASSSVPNSFSGSTIYF,TGTGCCAGCAGCTCGGTCCCGAATTCTTTTTCTGGAAGCACCATATATTTT
TRBV7-9,TRBD2,TRBJ2-1,.,CASSLGGRAGNEQFF,TGTGCCAGCAGCTTAGGCGGGAGGGCCGGCAATGAGCAGTTCTTC
TRBV20-1,.,TRBJ2-3,few,CSARDGQEGDTQYF,TGCAGTGCTAGAGATGGACAGGAGGGAGATACGCAGTATTTT
TRBV13,.,TRBJ2-3,.,CASSLGVSGREQYF,TGTGCCAGCAGCTTAGGGGTCTCGGGGCGGGAGCAGTATTTT
TRBV28,.,TRBJ2-1,few,CASSLRPGSSYNEQFF,TGTGCCAGCAGTTTGAGGCCGGGGAGCTCCTACAATGAGCAGTTCTTC
TRBV12-3/TRBV12-4,.,TRBJ2-3,.,CASSPWTEGTDTQYF,TGTGCCAGCAGTCCCTGGACAGAGGGCACAGATACGCAGTATTTT
TRBV5-3,TRBD1,TRBJ2-1,.,CASRGVVQGADEQFF,TGTGCCAGCAGGGGCGTTGTTCAGGGGGCGGATGAGCAGTTCTTC
TRBV6-2/TRBV6-3,.,TRBJ2-3,.,CASSSGGGDWSTDTQYF,TGTGCCAGCAGCTCGGGCGGAGGGGATTGGAGCACAGATACGCAGTATTTT
TRBV5-3,TRBD2,TRBJ2-7,many,CARTKESAGGAYEQYF,TGTGCCAGAACCAAGGAATCAGCGGGGGGTGCCTACGAGCAGTACTTC
TRBV19,TRBD2,TRBJ2-5,few,CASSIRAGGPVETQYF,TGTGCCAGTAGTATACGAGCGGGAGGGCCGGTAGAGACCCAGTACTTC
TRBV19,.,TRBJ1-3,.,CASSPPGGLGNTIYF,TGTGCCAGTAGTCCCCCCGGGGGGCTCGGAAACACCATATATTTT
TRBV27,TRBD1,TRBJ1-1,.,CASWDRGRNGEAFF,TGTGCCAGCTGGGACAGGGGTCGGAATGGTGAAGCTTTCTTT